The 9 T cell receptor beta chains below come from one sample, sequenced in a study of response to subunit inactivated influenza vaccine. TCRdb reprocessed the RT-PCR reads with MiXCR, giving one entry per CDR3 protein. The sample holds 550,000 to 600,000 distinct CDR3 sequences, about 10% seen once. This sample comprised PBMCs from blood, obtained on the day of vaccination. These receptors all stem from a man in his fifties or sixties who received an inactivated influenza vaccine.

In its sample, this clonotype was seen a few times. The V call is TRBV5-5, the J call TRBJ2-5; D is ambiguous. The V and J ends lost 1 base and 1 base respectively, with 14 bases between them. Germline-derived CDR1 and CDR2 are SGHKS and YYEKEE (reference sequence). The CDR3 runs 16 residues. DNA for the CDR3: TGTGCCAGCAGCTTGAACGAAGACATTCGCCAAGAGACCCAGTACTTC. This codes for CASSLNEDIRQETQYF.

This clonotype appeared a few times. V is TRBV15 and J is TRBJ2-1; D might be TRBD1 or TRBD2, each matching 5 bases. V was shortened by 5 bases and J by 2 bases, with 13 bases between the two germline ends. From germline, CDR1 is LNHNV and CDR2 YYDKDF (reference sequence). The CDR3 runs 15 residues. In nucleotides, the CDR3 is TGTGCCACCAGCCCGAGGGACCGACCCTACAATGAGCAGTTCTTC. Protein sequence: CATSPRDRPYNEQFF.

This clonotype came up a few times. The chain uses TRBV5-1 and TRBJ2-4, with D hard to call. The CDR3 loop spans 14 amino acids. The V gene lost 2 bases and the J gene lost 7 bases, with 13 bases spanning the gap. CDR1 SGHRS and CDR2 YFSETQ come from the germline V gene. In DNA form, the CDR3 reads TGCGCCAGCAGCTTCCGACCACTCGGGAACATTCAGTACTTC. As protein: CASSFRPLGNIQYF. Full variable domain (outside the CDR3, taken from reference TRBV5-1 and TRBJ2-4): KAGVTQTPRYLIKTRGQQVTLSCSPISGHRSVSWYQQTPGQGLQFLFEYFSETQRNKGNFPGRFSGRQFSNSRSEMNVSTLELGDSALYLCASSFRPLGNIQYFGAGTRLSVL.

This clonotype was observed a few times. V is TRBV20-1 and J is TRBJ2-1; D is perhaps TRBD2 (6 bases). The CDR3 consists of 12 residues. Germline CDR1 is DFQATT and CDR2 is SNEGSKA (reference sequence). Between the trimmed V and J ends, which lost 5 bases and 8 bases, there was a span of 13 bases. CDR3 bases: TGCAGTGCTGGGAGGCGTGGGGATGAGCAGTTCTTC. Its protein is CSAGRRGDEQFF.

This clonotype was observed a few times. V is TRBV9 and J is TRBJ2-7; D call uncertain. Trimming pared 2 bases from V and 4 bases from J, leaving 10 bases between. This CDR3 region has 13 residues. The germline CDR1 and CDR2 sequences are SGDLS and YYNGEE. The CDR3 is CASSVRVGYEQYF. CDR3 in DNA: TGTGCCAGCAGCGTCCGTGTGGGGTACGAGCAGTACTTC.

In its sample, this clonotype was seen many times. This sequence joins TRBV20-1 and TRBJ1-1; no clear D gene. The germline V gene has CDR1 DFQATT and CDR2 SNEGSKA (reference sequence). V was pared by 2 bases and J by 6 bases, with 10 bases between. The CDR3 contains 12 residues. CDR3 residues: CSARSGIAEAFF. CDR3 DNA sequence: TGCAGTGCTAGATCGGGGATAGCTGAAGCTTTCTTT.

This clonotype has a handful of counts. The rearrangement joins TRBV20-1 to TRBJ2-7; TRBD2 matches at 12 bases. Unmatched junction bases numbered 9, after V lost 6 bases and J lost 9 bases. The CDR3 consists of 13 residues. From germline, CDR1 is DFQATT and CDR2 SNEGSKA (reference sequence). The CDR3 loop reads CSAGLAGGPGQYF. In DNA form, the CDR3 reads TGCAGTGCCGGGCTAGCGGGAGGGCCAGGGCAGTACTTC.

Ten or more counts support this clonotype. The rearrangement uses TRBV28 and TRBJ1-6, with D perhaps matching TRBD1 (5 bases). The CDR3 covers 16 residues. With 0 bases removed from V and 11 bases from J, the gap between germline ends came to 17 bases. Germline V gene data show CDR1 as MDHEN and CDR2 as SYDVKM. CDR3 region: CASSLWDTRGPAPLHF. The CDR3 DNA is TGTGCCAGCAGTTTATGGGACACAAGGGGCCCGGCACCCCTCCACTTT.

This clonotype was counted at least ten times. The junction shows a germline mismatch at one end, possibly a read error. V is TRBV7-9 and J is TRBJ2-2; D not resolved. Germline V lookup: CDR1 SEHNR, CDR2 FQNEAQ (reference sequence). The CDR3 spans 12 residues. For the CDR3, the DNA is TGTGCCAGCAGCGGGAACAACGGGGAGCTGTTTTTT. Residues: CASSGNNGELFF. The variable domain in full, with the rest retrieved from reference TRBV7-9 and TRBJ2-2, is DTGVSQNPRHKITKRGQNVTFRCDPISEHNRLYWYRQTLGQGPEFLTYFQNEAQLEKSRLLSDRFSAERPKGSFSTLEIQRTEQGDSAMYLCASSGNNGELFFGEGSRLTVL.